Below are 21 T cell receptor beta chains sequenced from a single sample in a study of cytomegalovirus exposure and HLA in healthy donors. The assay was immunoSEQ multiplex PCR, and TCRdb's table has in-frame clones only and misses some. The sample includes 85,000 to 120,000 clones, around 89% seen only once; the top ten take 1.5% to 2%. The sequencing input was PBMCs. The receptors were gathered from a young woman in good health and CMV-seropositive.

This clone was recorded once. This chain connects TRBV2 to TRBJ2-7; the match to TRBD1 covers 9 bases. The CDR3 loop spans 13 amino acids. The V segment lost 6 bases and the J segment 6 bases; nucleotides outside the gene matches: 6. Germline CDR1 reads SNHLY; CDR2 reads FYNNEI. CDR3 coding DNA: TGTGCCAGCAGAGCAGGACAGGGGCCCGAGCAGTACGTC. Protein sequence: CASRAGQGPEQYV.

V gene TRBV4-2 combines with J gene TRBJ1-1; D is undetermined. The CDR3 sequence is 17 residues long. With 0 bases removed from V and 4 bases from J, the gap between germline ends came to 18 bases. CDR1 and CDR2 from the germline V gene are LGHNA and YNFKEQ. CDR3 residues: CASSQEGQGRGSTEAFF. Here the CDR3 DNA reads TGTGCCAGCAGCCAAGAAGGTCAAGGTCGGGGTAGCACTGAAGCTTTCTTT.

CDR3 sequence: CASSERWLAGYEQYF. CDR3 DNA: TGCGCCAGCAGTGAACGGTGGCTAGCGGGCTACGAGCAGTACTTC. The rearrangement links TRBV10-2 to TRBJ2-7, with 8 bases fitting TRBD2. The CDR3 spans 15 residues. V was clipped by 3 bases and J by 3 bases; unmatched bases: 7. Germline-derived CDR1 and CDR2 are WSHSY and SAAADI.

This clone was recorded a few times. V is TRBV14 and J is TRBJ1-1; D is undetermined. V was cut by 2 bases and J by 1 base, with 5 bases left in between. Germline V gives CDR1 SGHDN, CDR2 FVKESK. The CDR3 has 13 amino acids. The CDR3 coding sequence is TGTGCCAGCAGCCAAACACGGAACACTGAAGCTTTCTTT. As protein: CASSQTRNTEAFF.

The chain joins TRBV6-5 to TRBJ2-7; the match to TRBD1 covers 10 bases. V lost 4 bases and J lost 7; bases outside the gene matches: 10. The CDR3 has 15 amino acids. Germline CDR1 is MNHEY and CDR2 is SVGAGI. DNA for the CDR3: TGTGCCAGCAGTTTCACGGGACAGGGGATGGGGGAGCAGTACTTC. Its translation is CASSFTGQGMGEQYF.

V and J are TRBV6-5 and TRBJ1-1, with 9 bases that match TRBD1. Germline CDR1 is MNHEY and CDR2 is SVGAGI. J was trimmed by 5 bases and V by 5 bases; bases with no gene match: 6. This CDR3 is 14 amino acids long. CDR3 protein: CASSIQGAGTEAFF. DNA of the CDR3: TGTGCCAGCAGTATACAGGGGGCGGGGACTGAAGCTTTCTTT.

The chain couples TRBV28 to TRBJ1-2, with D possibly being TRBD1 (5 bases). Deletions cut 3 bases from V and 1 base from J, with 9 bases between. The CDR3 runs to 14 residues. Germline loops: CDR1 MDHEN, CDR2 SYDVKM. The CDR3, as DNA: TGTGCCAGCAGTTTGGGGGGGGGTAACTATGGCTACACCTTC. This encodes CASSLGGGNYGYTF.

The chain links TRBV5-6 to TRBJ2-1; D is unclear. The CDR3 totals 15 residues. CDR1 SGHDT and CDR2 YYEEEE come from the germline V gene. Trimming removed 0 bases from V and 4 bases from J, with 11 bases in between. The CDR3 DNA reads TGTGCCAGCAGCTTGGCTACTTCGGGTTACAATGAGCAGTTCTTC. It specifies CASSLATSGYNEQFF.

The chain employs TRBV19 and TRBJ2-6; D perhaps matches TRBD2 (5 bases). The CDR3 spans 16 residues. Germline lookup yields CDR1 LNHDA and CDR2 SQIVND (reference sequence). Trimming shortened V by 6 bases and J by 0 bases, and 12 bases separated the two germline ends. This chain's CDR3 is CASRHGNRSGANVLTF. The CDR3 DNA sequence: TGTGCCAGTAGACACGGGAATCGCTCTGGGGCCAACGTCCTGACTTTC.

The rearrangement joins TRBV28 to TRBJ2-2, with TRBD2 matching over 8 bases. Unmatched junction bases numbered 13, after V lost 1 base and J lost 0 bases. Germline V lookup: CDR1 MDHEN, CDR2 SYDVKM. The CDR3 is 20 residues long. The CDR3 loop reads CASSLLFSGGGPTNTGELFF. The DNA of the CDR3 is TGTGCCAGCAGTTTATTGTTTTCGGGCGGGGGGCCTACGAACACCGGGGAGCTGTTTTTT.

J is TRBJ1-6 and V is TRBV5-6, with D perhaps TRBD1 (5 bases). Trimming pared 4 bases from V and 6 bases from J, leaving 11 bases between. The CDR3 spans 14 residues. Germline V gene data show CDR1 as SGHDT and CDR2 as YYEEEE. CDR3 in amino acids: CASSLGHPNSPLHF. The CDR3 coding sequence is TGTGCCAGCAGCCTTGGACACCCTAATTCACCCCTCCACTTT.

The chain joins TRBV27 to TRBJ2-1, with no clear D. From germline, CDR1 is MNHEY and CDR2 SMNVEV (reference sequence). The CDR3 sequence is 12 residues long. Trimming took off 5 bases at V and 4 bases at J, with 6 bases between the two ends. For the CDR3, the DNA is TGTGCCAGCAGTCCAGGATACAATGAGCAGTTCTTC. Translating gives CASSPGYNEQFF.

The chain recombines TRBV29-1 with TRBJ1-6; 7 bases agree with TRBD1. This CDR3 is built from 13 residues. V lost 4 bases to trimming and J lost 5 bases; unmatched junction nucleotides: 2. Germline CDR1 is SQVTM and CDR2 is ANQGSEA. The CDR3 loop reads CSVGQGDNSPLHF. CDR3 nucleotides: TGCAGCGTTGGACAGGGAGATAATTCACCCCTCCACTTT.

The gene calls are TRBV4-3 and TRBJ1-2, with 7 bases that match TRBD1. This CDR3 has 15 residues. In germline, CDR1 is LGHNA, CDR2 YSLEER. The V gene end was trimmed by 3 bases and the J gene end by 4 bases; junction bases not matched to a gene: 8. CDR3 region: CASSQAGQAPYGYTF. The CDR3 DNA reads as TGCGCCAGCAGCCAGGCTGGACAGGCACCCTATGGCTACACCTTC.

The gene calls are TRBV5-6 and TRBJ1-2; 9 bases are shared with TRBD1. The CDR3 totals 15 residues. Germline V CDR1 and CDR2: SGHDT, YYEEEE. J lost 8 bases, V lost 7 bases, and 15 bases had no gene match. CDR3 in DNA: TGTGCCAGCCAGCTGGACAGGGGCCAACTAGGGGGCTACACCTTC. This encodes CASQLDRGQLGGYTF.

The V and J genes are TRBV10-2 and TRBJ1-2; the match to TRBD1 covers 7 bases. V dropped 8 bases and J dropped 2; count of bases not matched to a gene: 8. The CDR3 is 14 residues long. CDR1 and CDR2 from the germline V gene are WSHSY and SAAADI. CDR3 coding DNA: TGCGCCAGCGGCATTACAGGGGCCAACTATGGCTACACCTTC. It yields the protein CASGITGANYGYTF.

The chain is built from TRBV9 and TRBJ2-5; 7 positions match TRBD1. The CDR3 runs 14 residues. Losses at the gene ends were 1 base for V and 2 bases for J; bases not matched to a gene: 2. CDR1 SGDLS and CDR2 YYNGEE come from the germline V gene. The CDR3 is CASSVLGQQETQYF. CDR3 nucleotide sequence: TGTGCCAGCAGCGTACTGGGACAGCAAGAGACCCAGTACTTC.

The chain couples TRBV28 to TRBJ2-1; the D is unclear. The CDR3 length is 11 residues. Trimming shortened V by 8 bases and J by 6 bases, and 8 bases separated the two germline ends. The germline CDR1 and CDR2 sequences are MDHEN and SYDVKM. As DNA, the CDR3 is TGTGCCAGCCGTACAACCAATGAGCAGTTCTTC. This codes for CASRTTNEQFF.

The gene calls are TRBV2 and TRBJ2-2; weak D call: TRBD1 (6 bases). CDR1 SNHLY and CDR2 FYNNEI come from the germline V gene. V was trimmed by 1 base and J by 4 bases, leaving 16 bases between them. The CDR3 consists of 17 residues. Written as DNA, the CDR3 is TGTGCCAGCAGTGAAGAGGCCAGGGGTATGAGCACCGGGGAGCTGTTTTTT. Its translation is CASSEEARGMSTGELFF.

The chain carries TRBV5-6 and TRBJ2-7; D might be TRBD2 (7 bases). V was clipped by 3 bases and J by 4 bases, with 23 bases between them. CDR1 and CDR2 (germline): SGHDT, YYEEEE. The CDR3 runs 17 residues. CDR3 loop: CASSSGGGHTSEYEQYV. Written as DNA, the CDR3 is TGTGCCAGCAGCTCGGGCGGGGGACACACAAGCGAATACGAGCAGTACGTC.

V usage is TRBV28 and J usage is TRBJ1-2; D remains ambiguous. Germline CDR1 MDHEN, CDR2 SYDVKM. The CDR3 covers 13 residues. Trimming took off 6 bases at V and 7 bases at J, with 15 bases between the two ends. CDR3 loop: CASSQAGSVGYTF. Here the CDR3 DNA reads TGTGCCAGCAGCCAAGCGGGTAGCGTTGGCTACACCTTC.